This entry describes one T cell receptor (beta chain). What it binds is not known. Sequencing used immunoSEQ multiplex PCR; TCRdb keeps in-frame clones, though not all of them. The sample holds roughly 70,000 clones, 90% to 95% seen once. Donors were drawn from the approximately 120-subject validation cohort, separate from the approximately 620-subject first cohort. The data stem from a study of cytomegalovirus exposure and HLA in healthy donors. Study conclusions and caveats: Testing in vitro showed a few CMV-associated chains specific for CMV antigens. The tendency of first-cohort TCR clusters to co-occur in the approximately 120 validation repertoires was identified by a subsequent analysis.

Sequencing was done on a sample of PBMCs. The source of this sequence is a man in his late teens or twenties in good health and CMV-seropositive.

The DNA of the CDR3 is TGCGCCAGCAGCCCATGGAGTGACCACGCCGATGAGCAGTTCTTC. This gives the protein CASSPWSDHADEQFF. V gene TRBV5-1 combines with J gene TRBJ2-1; D not resolved. In germline, CDR1 is SGHRS, CDR2 YFSETQ. The CDR3 length is 15 residues. Trimming stripped 4 bases from V and 8 bases from J, with 19 bases between.